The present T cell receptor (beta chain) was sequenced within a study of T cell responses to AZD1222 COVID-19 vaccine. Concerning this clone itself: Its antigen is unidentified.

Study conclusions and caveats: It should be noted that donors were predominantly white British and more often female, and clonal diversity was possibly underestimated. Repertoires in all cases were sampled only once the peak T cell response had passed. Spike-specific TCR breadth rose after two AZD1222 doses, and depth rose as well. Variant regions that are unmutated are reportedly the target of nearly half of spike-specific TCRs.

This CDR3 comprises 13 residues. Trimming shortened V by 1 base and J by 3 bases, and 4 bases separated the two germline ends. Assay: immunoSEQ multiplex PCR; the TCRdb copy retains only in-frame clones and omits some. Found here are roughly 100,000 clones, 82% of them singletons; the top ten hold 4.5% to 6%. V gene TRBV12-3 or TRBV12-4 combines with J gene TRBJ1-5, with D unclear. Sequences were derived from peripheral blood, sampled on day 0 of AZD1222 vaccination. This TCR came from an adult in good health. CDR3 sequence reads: CASSLVLNQPQHF. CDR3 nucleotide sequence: TGTGCCAGCAGTTTAGTACTCAATCAGCCCCAGCATTTT.